One sample yielded the 15 T cell receptor beta chains listed below, sequenced in a study of human T cells and chemical hapten exposure. One entry per CDR3 protein results from TCRdb running MiXCR on the RACE reads. The table shows some 49,000 distinct CDR3 sequences, with 9% to 9.5% occurring only once. This sample's time point: patch test 1, 2 weeks after DPC sensitization. The treatment was: therapeutic diphenylcyclopropenone sensitization with weekly scalp DPC. The input for sequencing was whole blood, taken in connection with sensitization to the hapten diphenylcyclopropenone (DPC). These receptors were collected from a woman aged 45-65 years with alopecia areata. Some clones in this sample may be carry-over from other donors' samples.

The chain recombines TRBV29-1 with TRBJ1-3; a weak D match, TRBD1 (5 bases). Germline loops: CDR1 SQVTM, CDR2 ANQGSEA. V gave up 3 bases and J gave up 8 bases, with 8 bases separating them. The CDR3 is made up of 11 amino acids. The CDR3 DNA is TGCAGCGTTGATGGGGCGGACACCATATATTTT. Translated: CSVDGADTIYF.

The table lists this clonotype with many counts. The CDR3 sequence: CASSLDSGANVLTF. CDR3 coding DNA: TGTGCCAGCAGCTTAGACTCTGGGGCCAACGTCCTGACTTTC. The J gene is TRBJ2-6, the V gene TRBV11-2; D is unresolved. This CDR3 contains 14 residues. V lost 0 bases and J lost 0, with 0 bases in between. Germline CDR1 reads SGHAT; CDR2 reads FQNNGV.

Ten or more counts support this clonotype. This chain joins TRBV2 and TRBJ2-7, with a weak D call TRBD1 (5 bases). The germline V and J ends were trimmed by 10 bases and 2 bases, with 15 bases remaining between them. Germline CDR1 and CDR2: SNHLY and FYNNEI. The CDR3 spans 13 residues. The CDR3 region is CATVQDPTYEQYF. CDR3 bases: TGTGCCACCGTACAGGACCCGACCTACGAGCAGTACTTC.

This clonotype was seen repeatedly, ten times or more. As DNA, the CDR3 is TGTGCCAGCTCACAAACCACAGGGCCCTACGAGCAGTACTTC. Protein: CASSQTTGPYEQYF. This chain connects TRBV18 to TRBJ2-7; D perhaps matches TRBD1 (6 bases). Trimming took 4 bases from V and 2 from J, leaving 12 bases between them. Germline V gene lookup returns CDR1 KGHSH and CDR2 LQKENI. The CDR3 is 14 residues long. The entire variable domain, with the rest obtained from reference TRBV18 and TRBJ2-7, is as follows: NAGVMQNPRHLVRRRGQEARLRCSPMKGHSHVYWYRQLPEEGLKFMVYLQKENIIDESGMPKERFSAEFPKEGPSILRIQQVVRGDSAAYFCASSQTTGPYEQYFGPGTRLTVT.

This clonotype has at least ten counts. The chain has TRBV5-1 and TRBJ2-3; D possibly uses TRBD1 or TRBD2 (5 bases each). Between the trimmed V and J ends, which lost 4 bases and 4 bases, there was a span of 16 bases. The CDR3 sequence is 15 residues long. CDR1 SGHRS and CDR2 YFSETQ come from the germline V gene. CDR3 sequence (DNA): TGCGCCAGCAGCCCCGGGACGTGGGACCCAGATACGCAGTATTTT. Translation gives CASSPGTWDPDTQYF.

This clonotype was seen ten or more times. The gene calls are TRBV20-1 and TRBJ2-5, with 13 bases that match TRBD2. V shed 4 bases, J shed 4 bases, and the junction held 6 bases outside the gene matches. Germline-derived CDR1 and CDR2 are DFQATT and SNEGSKA (reference sequence). There are 15 residues in the CDR3. This CDR3 reads CSANRLAGGGETQYF. The CDR3, as DNA: TGCAGTGCTAATCGACTAGCGGGAGGTGGAGAGACCCAGTACTTC.

This clonotype was seen a few times. This sequence joins TRBV30 and TRBJ1-1, with D possibly being TRBD1 (5 bases). V lost 1 base and J 13 bases, leaving 19 bases between the germline ends. This CDR3 contains 13 residues. Germline V gene data show CDR1 as GTSNPN and CDR2 as SVGIG (reference sequence). The CDR3 region is CAWSATGPGRLFF. The DNA for the CDR3 is TGTGCCTGGAGTGCAACGGGACCGGGTAGGCTTTTCTTT.

This rearrangement joins TRBV20-1 to TRBJ2-5; D is unresolved. The CDR3 runs to 12 residues. The V gene's germline CDR1 is DFQATT and CDR2 SNEGSKA (reference sequence). The V gene lost 6 bases and the J gene lost 5 bases, with 13 bases spanning the gap. The CDR3, as DNA: TGCAGTGCCCTTCAAACATCGGAGACCCAGTACTTC. Its translation is CSALQTSETQYF.

This clonotype was observed many times. This chain connects TRBV28 to TRBJ2-7; 7 bases fit TRBD2. Germline assignment: CDR1 MDHEN and CDR2 SYDVKM. This CDR3 contains 15 residues. V gave up 4 bases and J gave up 1 base; unmatched junction bases: 7. Here the CDR3 DNA reads TGTGCCAGCAGTTCGAGCGGGGTGTTGTCCTACGAGCAGTACTTC. Its translation: CASSSSGVLSYEQYF. The full variable domain, its missing parts supplied by reference TRBV28 and TRBJ2-7, is DVKVTQSSRYLVKRTGEKVFLECVQDMDHENMFWYRQDPGLGLRLIYFSYDVKMKEKGDIPEGYSVSREKKERFSLILESASTNQTSMYLCASSSSGVLSYEQYFGPGTRLTVT.

The chain combines TRBV19 with TRBJ2-5; 8 bases fit TRBD1. The V and J ends lost 7 bases and 5 bases, in that order; junction bases with no gene match: 9. Germline CDR1 LNHDA, CDR2 SQIVND (reference sequence). This CDR3 has 14 residues. CDR3 nucleotide sequence: TGTGCCAGTACCGGACAGGGCCCTCAGGAGACCCAGTACTTC. This translates into CASTGQGPQETQYF.

This clonotype has more than one count but fewer than ten. This CDR3 is CSARSEGLFYNEQFF. The CDR3 nucleotides are TGCAGTGCTAGATCGGAGGGACTCTTCTACAATGAGCAGTTCTTC. This chain connects TRBV20-1 to TRBJ2-1, with D maybe TRBD2 (6 bases). CDR1 and CDR2 (germline): DFQATT, SNEGSKA (reference sequence). The CDR3 loop spans 15 amino acids. Trimming shortened V by 2 bases and J by 3 bases, and 14 bases separated the two germline ends.

The chain joins TRBV6-6 to TRBJ2-1, with 10 positions matching TRBD2. Trimming removed 6 bases from V and 6 bases from J; junction bases left unmatched: 5. The CDR3 has 14 amino acids. Germline loops: CDR1 MNHNY, CDR2 SVGAGI (reference sequence). The CDR3 DNA sequence: TGTGCCAGCAGACTAGCGGGAAGGGGCAATGAGCAGTTCTTC. Translated, it gives CASRLAGRGNEQFF.

This clonotype has more than one count but fewer than ten. The chain is built from TRBV4-2 and TRBJ2-7; D may be TRBD2 (5 bases). Trimming stripped 4 bases from V and 11 bases from J, with 15 bases between. CDR3 length equals 12 residues. The germline V gene encodes CDR1 LGHNA and CDR2 YNFKEQ. CDR3 in amino acids: CASSPDGIREYF. The CDR3 DNA is TGTGCCAGCAGCCCAGACGGGATCCGTGAGTACTTC.

V and J are TRBV27 and TRBJ2-3, with a tentative D call TRBD1 (5 bases). Germline V gene sequence: CDR1 MNHEY, CDR2 SMNVEV (reference sequence). CDR3 length: 20 amino acids. Trimming removed 0 bases from V and 2 bases from J, with 24 bases in between. The CDR3 coding sequence is TGTGCCAGCAGTTTATCGTCGGCAGGAATAATAAGCAGGGCCACAGATACGCAGTATTTT. It encodes CASSLSSAGIISRATDTQYF.

This clonotype was observed a few times. The genes are TRBV28 and TRBJ2-7; 8 positions match TRBD2. The CDR3 has 13 amino acids. Germline V gene lookup returns CDR1 MDHEN and CDR2 SYDVKM. V trimming: 10 bases; J trimming: 0 bases; junction bases outside the gene matches: 5. The CDR3 region has the DNA TGTGCCACCGCGGGAGGAACCTCCTACGAGCAGTACTTC. This encodes CATAGGTSYEQYF.